Below, 25 T cell receptor beta chains from the same sample are listed, as sequenced in a study of graft-versus-host responses after intestinal transplantation. Sequencing was performed with immunoSEQ multiplex PCR; in TCRdb, only in-frame clones are kept and a portion is missing. This sample has under 20,000 clones, with 95% found just once. Source: PBMCs, taken 23 days after intestinal transplant. All receptors derive from a human patient who received an intestinal transplant, so some T cells may come from the graft donor.

The chain uses TRBV10-1 and TRBJ2-3, with 7 bases fitting TRBD2. The CDR3 loop spans 15 amino acids. Germline CDR1 and CDR2: WNHNN and SYGVQD (reference sequence). The J segment lost 0 bases and the V segment lost 3 bases, leaving 3 bases of the junction unmatched. The CDR3 DNA sequence: TGCGCCAGCAGTGAACCGGGAGGAAGCACAGATACGCAGTATTTT. Amino acids: CASSEPGGSTDTQYF.

The chain employs TRBV5-1 and TRBJ1-2; D may be TRBD1 (6 bases). CDR1 and CDR2 from the germline V gene are SGHRS and YFSETQ. The CDR3 sequence is 12 residues long. Trimming shortened V by 2 bases and J by 6 bases, and 8 bases separated the two germline ends. The CDR3 DNA reads TGCGCCAGCAGCTTACAGGGTGATGGCTACACCTTC. This encodes CASSLQGDGYTF.

J is TRBJ1-1 and V is TRBV30; 7 bases match TRBD1. This CDR3 has 12 residues. J gave up 4 bases and V 1 base, and 0 bases lay outside the gene matches. Germline V lookup: CDR1 GTSNPN, CDR2 SVGIG (reference sequence). This CDR3 is CAWSGQGTEAFF. Here the CDR3 DNA reads TGTGCCTGGAGTGGACAGGGCACTGAAGCTTTCTTT.

V gene TRBV7-9 combines with J gene TRBJ2-7; 7 nucleotides agree with TRBD1. The length of the CDR3 is 15 residues. Germline-derived CDR1 and CDR2 are SEHNR and FQNEAQ (reference sequence). The V gene end was trimmed by 4 bases and the J gene end by 4 bases; junction bases not matched to a gene: 10. The chain's CDR3 is CASSYTGTEGYEQYF. The CDR3, as DNA: TGTGCCAGCAGCTACACCGGGACAGAGGGGTACGAGCAGTACTTC.

About this clone itself: Additional DNA sequences in this sample encode the identical CDR3. CDR3 coding DNA: TGTGCCAGTACCCCGGGAGTAGGGACAGGGGTTGAGCAGTTCTTC. Encoded protein: CASTPGVGTGVEQFF. The V call is TRBV19, the J call TRBJ2-1; 10 nucleotides agree with TRBD1. Trimming at V came to 7 bases and at J to 9 bases, leaving 12 bases not matched to a gene. This CDR3 has 15 residues. Germline lookup yields CDR1 LNHDA and CDR2 SQIVND (reference sequence). Variable domain in full (rest from reference TRBV19 and TRBJ2-1): DGGITQSPKYLFRKEGQNVTLSCEQNLNHDAMYWYRQDPGQGLRLIYYSQIVNDFQKGDIAEGYSVSREKKESFPLTVTSAQKNPTAFYLCASTPGVGTGVEQFFGPGTRLTVL.

The V gene is TRBV7-2, the J gene TRBJ1-5, with 9 bases matching TRBD1. Germline V gene sequence: CDR1 SGHTA, CDR2 FQGNSA. The CDR3 has 15 amino acids. With V trimmed by 5 bases and J by 0 bases, 2 bases remained unmatched. The CDR3 region is CASSRTGDSNQPQHF. In nucleotides, the CDR3 is TGTGCCAGCAGCCGGACAGGGGATAGCAATCAGCCCCAGCATTTT.

The chain carries TRBV7-9 and TRBJ1-2, with TRBD1 matching over 9 bases. This CDR3 contains 16 residues. J gave up 8 bases and V 4 bases, and 14 bases lay outside the gene matches. Per the germline V gene, CDR1 is SEHNR and CDR2 is FQNEAQ (reference sequence). CDR3 bases: TGTGCCAGCAGCTCCACCGGGACAGGGAGCCTCGTCGGCTACACCTTC. This codes for CASSSTGTGSLVGYTF. Supplemented by reference TRBV7-9 and TRBJ1-2, the full variable domain reads DTGVSQNPRHKITKRGQNVTFRCDPISEHNRLYWYRQTLGQGPEFLTYFQNEAQLEKSRLLSDRFSAERPKGSFSTLEIQRTEQGDSAMYLCASSSTGTGSLVGYTFGSGTRLTVV.

The chain recombines TRBV11-2 with TRBJ2-7; the match to TRBD1 covers 10 bases. CDR3 size: 15 residues. Germline V gene lookup returns CDR1 SGHAT and CDR2 FQNNGV. The V segment lost 6 bases and the J segment 3 bases; nucleotides outside the gene matches: 8. CDR3 loop: CASRRPGTGDYEQYF. As DNA, the CDR3 is TGTGCCAGCAGACGTCCCGGGACAGGGGACTACGAGCAGTACTTC.

The genes are TRBV28 and TRBJ2-7; weak D call: TRBD2 (5 bases). Germline lookup yields CDR1 MDHEN and CDR2 SYDVKM. Deletions cut 6 bases from V and 3 bases from J, with 12 bases between. This CDR3 has 13 amino acids. The CDR3 region has the DNA TGTGCCAGCAGCTTGACTAACCTCTACGAGCAGTACTTC. Protein sequence: CASSLTNLYEQYF.

The rearrangement joins TRBV19 to TRBJ2-5; a weak D match, TRBD1 (5 bases). V was trimmed by 3 bases and J by 5 bases, leaving 13 bases between them. CDR3 length: 14 residues. The germline CDR1 and CDR2 sequences are LNHDA and SQIVND (reference sequence). The CDR3, as DNA: TGTGCCAGTAGTATCGGGCAGGGTCAGGAGACCCAGTACTTC. It translates to CASSIGQGQETQYF.

The chain combines TRBV7-2 with TRBJ2-7, with 14 bases identical to TRBD2. From germline, CDR1 is SGHTA and CDR2 FQGNSA. J gave up 4 bases and V 5 bases, and 7 bases lay outside the gene matches. This CDR3 comprises 16 residues. CDR3 amino acids: CASSLGGTSGSYEQYF. For the CDR3, the DNA is TGTGCCAGCAGCCTAGGAGGGACTAGCGGGAGTTACGAGCAGTACTTC.

This clone was counted a single time. The rearrangement links TRBV6-1 to TRBJ1-1; D ambiguous. The CDR3 consists of 12 residues. In germline, CDR1 is MNHNS, CDR2 SASEGT. Trimming removed 6 bases from V and 4 bases from J, with 9 bases in between. CDR3 nucleotides: TGTGCCAGCAGAGTCTCCACCACTGAAGCTTTCTTT. Translation gives CASRVSTTEAFF.

J is TRBJ2-1 and V is TRBV9; TRBD2 matches 13 bases. J was trimmed by 7 bases and V by 4 bases; bases with no gene match: 5. This CDR3 region has 15 residues. CDR1 and CDR2 from the germline V gene are SGDLS and YYNGEE. CDR3 sequence: CASSIRTSGSNEQFF. CDR3 nucleotides: TGTGCCAGCAGCATACGGACTAGCGGGAGTAATGAGCAGTTCTTC.

In DNA, the CDR3 is TGCGCCAGCAGCTTGTCAGGGACGGCAGCCTACGAGCAGTACTTC. The encoded protein is CASSLSGTAAYEQYF. The chain is built from TRBV5-1 and TRBJ2-7; possibly TRBD1 or TRBD2 for D (5 bases each). V was shortened by 1 base and J by 2 bases, with 13 bases between the two germline ends. The germline V gene has CDR1 SGHRS and CDR2 YFSETQ. The CDR3 loop spans 15 amino acids.

V is TRBV27 and J is TRBJ2-5; 10 bases align to TRBD2. The CDR3 has 17 residues. Unmatched junction bases numbered 11, after V lost 3 bases and J lost 4 bases. Germline CDR1 is MNHEY and CDR2 is SMNVEV (reference sequence). The CDR3 region has the DNA TGTGCCAGCAGTTTTTCGTCTAGCGGGAGAGTCGGAGAGACCCAGTACTTC. Translating gives CASSFSSSGRVGETQYF.

In nucleotides, the CDR3 is TGCGCCAGCCTCGGACAGGGAGGTTTGAACACTGAAGCTTTCTTT. Translated, it gives CASLGQGGLNTEAFF. The chain links TRBV5-1 to TRBJ1-1, with 8 bases fitting TRBD1. Germline trimming cut 7 bases from V and 0 bases from J; bases unmatched to any gene: 8. The CDR3 runs to 15 residues. CDR1 and CDR2 (germline): SGHRS, YFSETQ.

This clone was found once. The J gene is TRBJ2-1, the V gene TRBV6-6; perhaps TRBD2 as D (5 bases). V lost 7 bases and J lost 0, with 13 bases in between. Germline assignment: CDR1 MNHNY and CDR2 SVGAGI (reference sequence). The CDR3 has 15 residues. CDR3 in amino acids: CASIRPEGSYNEQFF. The CDR3 nucleotides are TGTGCCAGCATCCGCCCTGAGGGCTCCTACAATGAGCAGTTCTTC.

CDR3 nucleotide sequence: TGTGCCAGCAGTCCAATAACAGGGCCTGGGGCCAACGTCCTGACTTTC. Protein product: CASSPITGPGANVLTF. The J gene is TRBJ2-6, the V gene TRBV27, with a possible D match to TRBD1 (6 bases). Germline V gives CDR1 MNHEY, CDR2 SMNVEV (reference sequence). The V end lost 5 bases, the J end lost 2 bases, and 13 bases lay between the germline ends. This CDR3 contains 16 residues.

V gene TRBV4-2 combines with J gene TRBJ2-7, with TRBD2 as a possible D gene (6 bases). This CDR3 contains 16 residues. V was shortened by 4 bases and J by 1 base, with 17 bases between the two germline ends. The germline CDR1 and CDR2 sequences are LGHNA and YNFKEQ. CDR3 loop: CASSPGGPANSYEQYF. CDR3 sequence (DNA): TGTGCCAGCAGCCCCGGAGGGCCGGCAAATTCCTACGAGCAGTACTTC.

This chain links TRBV5-6 with TRBJ2-5, with 10 nucleotides matching TRBD1. The DNA end lines up better with TRBJ2-7; the J call may be wrong. The CDR3 spans 15 residues. From germline, CDR1 is SGHDT and CDR2 YYEEEE. The CDR3 region has the DNA TGTGCCAGCAGCCCGGGCGGACAGGGGGCCTACGAGCAGTACTTC. It is translated as CASSPGGQGAYEQYF.

V gene TRBV4-1 combines with J gene TRBJ2-1, with D possibly being TRBD2 (5 bases). Germline CDR1 reads MGHRA; CDR2 reads YSYEKL. CDR3 size: 18 residues. V lost 3 bases, J lost 0 bases, and 18 bases lay in between. The CDR3 reads CASSQSPLAPFSYNEQFF. CDR3 sequence (DNA): TGCGCCAGCAGCCAGAGCCCCCTAGCCCCCTTCTCCTACAATGAGCAGTTCTTC.

V gene TRBV27 combines with J gene TRBJ2-7, with D hard to call. The CDR3 totals 14 residues. The V gene lost 2 bases and the J gene lost 2 bases, with 10 bases spanning the gap. CDR1 MNHEY and CDR2 SMNVEV come from the germline V gene (reference sequence). Written as DNA, the CDR3 is TGTGCCAGCAGTTTAGGGTCAAATCCCTACGAGCAGTACTTC. Protein sequence: CASSLGSNPYEQYF.

The CDR3: CASSADRDYGEQYF. CDR3 DNA sequence: TGTGCCAGCAGCGCCGACAGGGATTACGGCGAGCAGTACTTC. V and J are TRBV7-6 and TRBJ2-7; 7 nucleotides match TRBD1. The germline CDR1 and CDR2 sequences are SGHVS and FNYEAQ. The CDR3 covers 14 residues. V gave up 5 bases and J gave up 6 bases; unmatched junction bases: 10.

Comments on this clone: The junction does not match germline at one end; this may be a read error. The chain has TRBV5-5 and TRBJ1-2; D is unclear. Germline V gene lookup returns CDR1 SGHKS and CDR2 YYEKEE (reference sequence). The CDR3 totals 17 residues. The chain's CDR3 is CAGSLDLDVLAYYGYTF. CDR3 DNA sequence: TGTGCCGGCAGCTTGGATTTGGACGTACTGGCCTACTATGGCTACACCTTC. The full variable domain, with the rest looked up from reference TRBV5-5 and TRBJ1-2, is DAGVTQSPTHLIKTRGQQVTLRCSPISGHKSVSWYQQVLGQGPQFIFQYYEKEERGRGNFPDRFSARQFPNYSSELNVNALLLGDSALYLCAGSLDLDVLAYYGYTFGSGTRLTVV.

The J gene is TRBJ1-1, the V gene TRBV7-2; D ambiguous. Trimming pared 1 base from V and 7 bases from J, leaving 10 bases between. There are 13 residues in the CDR3. CDR1 is SGHTA, CDR2 FQGNSA, per germline. Here the CDR3 DNA reads TGTGCCAGCAGCTTAGTCTCCTGGGGTGAAGCTTTCTTT. Amino acids: CASSLVSWGEAFF.